This record concerns one TCR beta chain sequence. Method: immunoSEQ multiplex PCR; TCRdb's copy keeps in-frame clones and lacks some. The sample has approximately 83,000 clones, approximately 91% seen once. Deletions cut 0 bases from V and 7 bases from J, with 3 bases between. CDR3 size: 12 residues. In germline, CDR1 is LNHNV, CDR2 YYDKDF (reference sequence). These data originate in a study of T cells in localized non-small cell lung cancer. Material: PBMCs, obtained before any cancer treatment. This sequence originates from a woman aged 40-75 years with stage II squamous cell lung carcinoma. V and J are TRBV15 and TRBJ2-2, with no clear D. The CDR3 DNA reads as TGTGCCACCAGCAGAGATTACGGGGAGCTGTTTTTT. This gives the protein CATSRDYGELFF.